Given below is one TCR beta chain in context. These data originate in a study of identical twins. Unique molecular identifiers were present on cDNA, and template switching added a universal primer site. Each CDR3 protein gets one entry after TCRdb re-called the 5' RACE reads with MiXCR. The repertoire has 450,000 or so distinct CDR3 sequences, 20% to 25% of them found once; the top ten carry about 2.7%. V shed 2 bases and J shed 5 bases, with 10 bases lying between them. CDR1 is DFQATT, CDR2 SNEGSKA, per germline (reference sequence). The CDR3 sequence is 12 residues long. These data were likewise used in another study, on T cells expressing NK-cell markers. That work contributes: Repertoire data for TCR beta were derived from sorted T cells (CD3+CD56+NKG2C+, CD3+CD56+NKG2C- and CD3+CD56-NKG2C+).

The gene calls are TRBV20-1 and TRBJ2-7, with D maybe TRBD2 (6 bases). The TCR sequence derives from a woman aged 18-29 years in good health. The sample consisted of CD4+ T cells sorted from blood. The CDR3 nucleotides read TGCAGTGCTAGACTAGCGAACCACGAGCAGTACTTC. Amino acids: CSARLANHEQYF.